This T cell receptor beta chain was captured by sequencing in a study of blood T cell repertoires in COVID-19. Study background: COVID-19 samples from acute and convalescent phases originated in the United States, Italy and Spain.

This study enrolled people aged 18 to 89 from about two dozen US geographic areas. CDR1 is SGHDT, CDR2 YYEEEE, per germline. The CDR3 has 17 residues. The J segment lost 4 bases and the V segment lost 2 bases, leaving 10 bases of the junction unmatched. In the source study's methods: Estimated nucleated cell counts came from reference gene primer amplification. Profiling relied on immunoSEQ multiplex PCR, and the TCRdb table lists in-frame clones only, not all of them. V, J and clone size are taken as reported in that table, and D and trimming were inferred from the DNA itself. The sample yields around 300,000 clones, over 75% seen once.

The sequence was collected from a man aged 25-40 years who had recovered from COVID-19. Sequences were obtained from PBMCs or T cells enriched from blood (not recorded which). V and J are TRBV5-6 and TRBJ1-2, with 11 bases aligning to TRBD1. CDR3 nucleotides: TGTGCCAGCAGCTTTACAGCGGCCGGGACAGGGGGCTATGGCTACACCTTC. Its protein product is CASSFTAAGTGGYGYTF.